The 3 T cell receptor beta chains in this list originate from one sample, sequenced in a study of cytomegalovirus exposure and HLA in healthy donors. Amplification used 60 Vbeta primers and 13 Jbeta primers. Some clones are missing from TCRdb's copy, which holds only in-frame ones; the method was immunoSEQ multiplex PCR. Here the sample spans over 150,000 clones, about 65% being singletons. Source material: PBMCs. These receptors were collected from a woman aged 18-30 years in good health and CMV-seropositive.

The chain uses TRBV11-3 and TRBJ2-5; 8 nucleotides agree with TRBD1. V gave up 5 bases and J gave up 2 bases; unmatched junction bases: 7. This CDR3 contains 15 residues. Germline values: CDR1 SGHNT, CDR2 YENEEA. The DNA for the CDR3 is TGTGCCAGCAGCATCGGACAGGGTGGGCAAGAGACCCAGTACTTC. It specifies CASSIGQGGQETQYF. The entire variable domain, with the rest obtained from reference TRBV11-3 and TRBJ2-5, is as follows: EAGVVQSPRYKIIEKKQPVAFWCNPISGHNTLYWYLQNLGQGPELLIRYENEEAVDDSQLPKDRFSAERLKGVDSTLKIQPAELGDSAVYLCASSIGQGGQETQYFGPGTRLLVL.

In its sample, this clone was seen a few times. The chain combines TRBV27 with TRBJ2-2; TRBD1 is a possible D gene (5 bases). The V end lost 0 bases, the J end lost 1 base, and 6 bases lay between the germline ends. There are 15 residues in the CDR3. Germline V gene lookup returns CDR1 MNHEY and CDR2 SMNVEV (reference sequence). This CDR3 reads CASSLSTENTGELFF. DNA of the CDR3: TGTGCCAGCAGTTTATCGACAGAGAACACCGGGGAGCTGTTTTTT.

The chain links TRBV5-1 to TRBJ2-2; 12 bases are a match to TRBD2. J gave up 5 bases and V 3 bases, and 11 bases lay outside the gene matches. Germline CDR1 SGHRS, CDR2 YFSETQ. This CDR3 has 18 amino acids. Here the CDR3 DNA reads TGCGCCAGCAGCTCCCCTTCGACTAGCGGGGGTTATACCGGGGAGCTGTTTTTT. Its protein is CASSSPSTSGGYTGELFF.